Below, 30 T cell receptor beta chains from the same sample are listed, as sequenced in a study of post-analysis software for immune sequencing data. Notes on the study in general: Comparison of patients with controls showed five TRBV segments more frequent in patients, TRBV5-6, TRBV5-1 and TRBV20-1 among them.

These TCRs are of unknown antigen specificity. TCR beta cDNA libraries included unique molecular identifiers. TCRdb re-analysed the PCR reads in MiXCR, keeping a single row per CDR3 protein. The table includes roughly 650,000 distinct CDR3 sequences, 59% detected once. Sequences were obtained from blood. The receptors stem from a girl between 2 and 10 years old with multiple sclerosis.

The V gene is TRBV29-1, the J gene TRBJ2-7; 9 nucleotides line up with TRBD2. The J segment lost 6 bases and the V segment lost 5 bases, leaving 11 bases of the junction unmatched. CDR3 length equals 14 residues. Germline CDR1 reads SQVTM; CDR2 reads ANQGSEA. CDR3 amino acids: CSVLAGSAGVEQYF. CDR3 sequence (DNA): TGCAGCGTTCTAGCGGGGTCAGCCGGCGTCGAGCAGTACTTC.

This clonotype was detected a few times. The rearrangement joins TRBV5-5 to TRBJ2-3; no clear D gene. Trimming took 6 bases from V and 3 from J, leaving 8 bases between them. From germline, CDR1 is SGHKS and CDR2 YYEKEE (reference sequence). This CDR3 is built from 12 residues. Here the CDR3 DNA reads TGTGCCAGCATGGAAGAGACAGATACGCAGTATTTT. This encodes CASMEETDTQYF.

The chain links TRBV7-2 to TRBJ2-5, with TRBD2 matching 8 bases. CDR3 length: 16 residues. Looked up from germline, CDR1 is SGHTA and CDR2 is FQGNSA. V trimming: 6 bases; J trimming: 0 bases; junction bases outside the gene matches: 9. CDR3 DNA sequence: TGTGCCAGCAGGTCCCACGAGCGGGGGTACCAAGAGACCCAGTACTTC. Encoded protein: CASRSHERGYQETQYF.

In nucleotides, the CDR3 is TGTGCCAGCAGCCAAGGAGCCGGGACAGGGATGGAGTATGGCTACACCTTC. This gives the protein CASSQGAGTGMEYGYTF. The chain uses TRBV4-2 and TRBJ1-2, with TRBD1 matching over 9 bases. CDR1 is LGHNA and CDR2 is YNFKEQ in the germline V gene. J was trimmed by 5 bases and V by 1 base; bases with no gene match: 11. The CDR3 covers 17 residues.

This clonotype occurred once. V is TRBV29-1 and J is TRBJ1-2, with TRBD1 matching 8 bases. CDR3 length: 12 amino acids. Trimming removed 3 bases from V and 8 bases from J; junction bases left unmatched: 5. Germline assignment: CDR1 SQVTM and CDR2 ANQGSEA. The CDR3 bases are TGCAGCGTTGAGGGCAGGGGGCAAGGCTACACCTTC. Translated: CSVEGRGQGYTF.

The V and J genes are TRBV5-1 and TRBJ2-5; tentatively, D is TRBD1 (5 bases). The tail of the sequence fits TRBJ2-7 better, so the J call may be wrong. Looked up from germline, CDR1 is SGHRS and CDR2 is YFSETQ. The CDR3 is made up of 13 amino acids. CDR3 region: CASSLGQPNEQYF. The CDR3 region has the DNA TGCGCCAGCAGCTTGGGACAGCCCAACGAGCAGTACTTC.

This chain joins TRBV5-4 and TRBJ2-1; D remains unclear. V was pared by 6 bases and J by 0 bases, with 7 bases between. CDR1 SGHNT and CDR2 YYREEE come from the germline V gene (reference sequence). CDR3 length: 13 amino acids. In nucleotides, the CDR3 is TGTGCCAGCAAGAAGGGCTCCTACAATGAGCAGTTCTTC. It encodes CASKKGSYNEQFF.

The V and J genes are TRBV4-3 and TRBJ1-6, with 7 bases aligning to TRBD1. This CDR3 comprises 15 residues. The V gene end was trimmed by 5 bases and the J gene end by 3 bases; junction bases not matched to a gene: 4. Germline loops: CDR1 LGHNA, CDR2 YSLEER. The CDR3 reads CASSAGQNYNSPLHF. The CDR3 nucleotides are TGCGCCAGCAGCGCGGGACAGAACTATAATTCACCCCTCCACTTT.

The chain uses TRBV25-1 and TRBJ2-7; D might be TRBD2 (6 bases). V dropped 7 bases and J dropped 0 bases, with 13 bases sitting between them. From germline, CDR1 is MGHDK and CDR2 SYGVNS. CDR3 size: 14 residues. The CDR3 DNA reads TGTGCCAGCAATCAGGGACTGAGCTCCTACGAGCAGTACTTC. This encodes CASNQGLSSYEQYF.

The chain has TRBV5-1 and TRBJ1-2; D possibly corresponds to TRBD1 (6 bases). The V and J ends lost 4 bases and 0 bases respectively, with 13 bases between them. Germline V gives CDR1 SGHRS, CDR2 YFSETQ. The CDR3 runs to 15 residues. The CDR3 DNA follows: TGCGCCAGCAGCCACGCCTCAGGGGCTAACTATGGCTACACCTTC. Protein product: CASSHASGANYGYTF.

This clonotype was counted only a few times. The chain is built from TRBV9 and TRBJ2-7; D is unresolved. V was trimmed by 0 bases and J by 0 bases, leaving 13 bases between them. The CDR3 covers 16 residues. CDR1 is SGDLS, CDR2 YYNGEE, per germline. The CDR3 sequence: CASSVGGRVGSYEQYF. The CDR3 nucleotides read TGTGCCAGCAGCGTAGGCGGTAGGGTTGGCTCCTACGAGCAGTACTTC.

This clonotype was detected once. The chain uses TRBV12-3 or TRBV12-4 and TRBJ1-5; D may be TRBD1 (5 bases). The CDR3 extends over 14 amino acids. Trimming stripped 7 bases from V and 2 bases from J, with 12 bases between. CDR3 DNA sequence: TGTGCCAGCACCTCCGGGACTCGCAATCAGCCCCAGCATTTT. Translated: CASTSGTRNQPQHF.

The J gene is TRBJ1-1, the V gene TRBV5-1; 7 nucleotides agree with TRBD1. Germline CDR1 is SGHRS and CDR2 is YFSETQ. The CDR3 runs to 14 residues. Trimming took 3 bases from V and 3 from J; bases not matched to a gene: 5. This CDR3 reads CASSSTGMDTEAFF. The CDR3 nucleotides are TGCGCCAGCAGCTCGACAGGGATGGACACTGAAGCTTTCTTT.

The chain employs TRBV20-1 and TRBJ2-1, with D possibly called TRBD1 or TRBD2 (5 bases each). V lost 8 bases and J lost 7, with 12 bases in between. In germline, CDR1 is DFQATT, CDR2 SNEGSKA (reference sequence). There are 11 residues in the CDR3. The CDR3 DNA follows: TGCAGTAACTACGAGGGGAATGAGCAGTTCTTC. It is translated as CSNYEGNEQFF.

J is TRBJ2-1 and V is TRBV29-1, with 12 bases identical to TRBD2. CDR3 length: 13 residues. Germline V gives CDR1 SQVTM, CDR2 ANQGSEA. Losses at the gene ends were 7 bases for V and 7 bases for J; bases not matched to a gene: 5. CDR3 sequence (DNA): TGCAGCGCAACTAGCGGGGGGACAAATGAGCAGTTCTTC. Translating gives CSATSGGTNEQFF.

This chain joins TRBV12-3 or TRBV12-4 and TRBJ1-4; D remains unclear. V lost 6 bases and J lost 1, with 9 bases in between. The CDR3 totals 14 residues. The CDR3 nucleotides are TGTGCCAGCAGGGTCCCCGGAACTAATGAAAAACTGTTTTTT. It encodes CASRVPGTNEKLFF.

The chain links TRBV7-2 to TRBJ1-4; 7 nucleotides match TRBD1. Germline assignment: CDR1 SGHTA and CDR2 FQGNSA. Trimming cost V 3 bases and J 5 bases; bases outside gene matches: 3. CDR3 length equals 14 residues. The CDR3 protein is CASSFDRANEKLFF. The CDR3 DNA sequence: TGTGCCAGCAGCTTCGACAGGGCCAATGAAAAACTGTTTTTT.

This clonotype was detected only a few times. The CDR3 DNA is TGCAGCGTTGAAGAGGGGCTTTATGGCTACACCTTC. Its protein is CSVEEGLYGYTF. This chain connects TRBV29-1 to TRBJ1-2; tentatively, D is TRBD1 (5 bases). Germline CDR1 SQVTM, CDR2 ANQGSEA. Trimming left V 0 bases short and J 5 bases short, with 7 bases between. CDR3 length: 12 residues. The full variable domain, in which reference TRBV29-1 and TRBJ1-2 provide the parts outside the CDR3, is SAVISQKPSRDICQRGTSLTIQCQVDSQVTMMFWYRQQPGQSLTLIATANQGSEATYESGFVIDKFPISRPNLTFSTLTVSNMSPEDSSIYLCSVEEGLYGYTFGSGTRLTVV.

The chain joins TRBV6-5 to TRBJ2-3, with 8 bases that match TRBD1. Germline V gene lookup returns CDR1 MNHEY and CDR2 SVGAGI. The junction had 4 bases not matched to a gene; V was cut back by 6 bases and J by 2 bases. This CDR3 comprises 14 residues. The CDR3 region is CASRPRGLTDTQYF. The CDR3 DNA is TGTGCCAGCAGACCCAGGGGGCTCACAGATACGCAGTATTTT.

This clonotype was found once. The rearrangement uses TRBV29-1 and TRBJ2-5; the D is unclear. This CDR3 spans 12 amino acids. Looked up from germline, CDR1 is SQVTM and CDR2 is ANQGSEA. V lost 6 bases, J lost 11 bases, and 19 bases lay in between. The CDR3 here is CSVGRGSGEQYF. Here the CDR3 DNA reads TGCAGCGTCGGACGAGGATCGGGTGAGCAGTACTTC.

The chain employs TRBV4-2 and TRBJ2-5; 8 bases agree with TRBD2. The assigned J gene may be wrong: the sequence end matches TRBJ2-7 better. CDR1 is LGHNA and CDR2 is YNFKEQ in the germline V gene. The CDR3 sequence is 16 residues long. CDR3 amino acids: CASSQEVSGVWYEQYF. The CDR3 DNA follows: TGTGCCAGCAGCCAAGAGGTTAGCGGGGTCTGGTACGAGCAGTACTTC.

The sample holds many counts of this clonotype. The genes are TRBV20-1 and TRBJ2-3, with D hard to call. V was pared by 6 bases and J by 2 bases, with 18 bases between. The CDR3 is made up of 15 amino acids. Germline CDR1 reads DFQATT; CDR2 reads SNEGSKA (reference sequence). CDR3 residues: CSAKLGTADTDTQYF. In DNA, the CDR3 is TGCAGTGCCAAATTGGGAACAGCTGACACAGATACGCAGTATTTT.

The gene calls are TRBV7-9 and TRBJ1-2; no reliable D call. Germline V gene lookup returns CDR1 SEHNR and CDR2 FQNEAQ (reference sequence). The CDR3 covers 19 residues. The germline V and J ends were trimmed by 0 bases and 4 bases, with 24 bases remaining between them. CDR3 protein: CASSLAIQPTRSAFYGYTF. The CDR3 DNA reads as TGTGCCAGCAGCTTAGCGATCCAGCCCACAAGGAGCGCTTTCTATGGCTACACCTTC.

This clonotype has more than one count but fewer than ten. The chain recombines TRBV7-2 with TRBJ1-2; 7 bases line up with TRBD1. Per germline, CDR1 SGHTA and CDR2 FQGNSA. V trimming: 2 bases; J trimming: 3 bases; junction bases outside the gene matches: 6. The CDR3 length is 15 residues. The CDR3 loop is CASSLRGGGDYGYTF. In DNA, the CDR3 is TGTGCCAGCAGCTTAAGGGGAGGGGGCGACTATGGCTACACCTTC.

This clonotype has a handful of counts. The V and J genes are TRBV4-1 and TRBJ2-7, with 13 bases lining up with TRBD2. With 2 bases clipped from V and 2 bases from J, the junction kept 3 bases outside the gene matches. The CDR3 sequence is 16 residues long. Germline V gene sequence: CDR1 MGHRA, CDR2 YSYEKL. CDR3 coding DNA: TGCGCCAGCAGCCAAAACGGACTAGCGGGAGCCTACGAGCAGTACTTC. Translation gives CASSQNGLAGAYEQYF.

The chain has TRBV29-1 and TRBJ2-5; D is perhaps TRBD1 (6 bases). V gave up 6 bases and J gave up 0 bases, with 14 bases separating them. Germline V gene sequence: CDR1 SQVTM, CDR2 ANQGSEA. CDR3 length: 14 amino acids. The CDR3 spells CSVDPGQNQETQYF. The CDR3 DNA reads TGCAGCGTAGACCCCGGACAGAACCAAGAGACCCAGTACTTC.

This sequence joins TRBV9 and TRBJ2-4; 8 bases fit TRBD2. Germline V CDR1 and CDR2: SGDLS, YYNGEE. The CDR3 runs 15 residues. Trimming took 3 bases from V and 6 from J; bases not matched to a gene: 8. The CDR3 nucleotides read TGTGCCAGCAGCGCCGATAGCGGGATAGGAAACATTCAGTACTTC. It encodes CASSADSGIGNIQYF. Combining the CDR3 with reference TRBV9 and TRBJ2-4 gives the whole variable domain DSGVTQTPKHLITATGQRVTLRCSPRSGDLSVYWYQQSLDQGLQFLIQYYNGEERAKGNILERFSAQQFPDLHSELNLSSLELGDSALYFCASSADSGIGNIQYFGAGTRLSVL.

As for this clonotype: One junction end does not reproduce the germline sequence, and a read error may be involved. V gene TRBV24-1 combines with J gene TRBJ2-7, with D unclear. CDR1 and CDR2 from the germline V gene are KGHDR and SFDVKD. The CDR3 runs 16 residues. The CDR3 sequence: CATSDPSMSYQETQYF. The CDR3 nucleotides read TGTGCCACCAGTGATCCCTCAATGAGTTACCAAGAGACCCAGTACTTT.

The CDR3 here is CASSFGGRHQNTEAFF. CDR3 in DNA: TGTGCCAGCAGTTTTGGGGGGAGACACCAAAACACTGAAGCTTTCTTT. The chain combines TRBV5-4 with TRBJ1-1; a weak D match, TRBD1 (5 bases). Trimming took 5 bases from V and 2 from J, leaving 19 bases between them. This CDR3 contains 16 residues. CDR1 and CDR2 from the germline V gene are SGHNT and YYREEE (reference sequence). Full variable domain (remainder filled in from reference TRBV5-4 and TRBJ1-1): ETGVTQSPTHLIKTRGQQVTLRCSSQSGHNTVSWYQQALGQGPQFIFQYYREEENGRGNFPPRFSGLQFPNYSSELNVNALELDDSALYLCASSFGGRHQNTEAFFGQGTRLTVV.

The V call is TRBV7-9, the J call TRBJ1-2; D is possibly TRBD1 (5 bases). From germline, CDR1 is SEHNR and CDR2 FQNEAQ (reference sequence). V was shortened by 3 bases and J by 2 bases, with 16 bases between the two germline ends. CDR3 length equals 16 residues. This chain's CDR3 is CASSLDARGYNYGYTF. Here the CDR3 DNA reads TGTGCCAGCAGCTTGGATGCGAGGGGCTACAACTATGGCTACACCTTC. Filled out from reference TRBV7-9 and TRBJ1-2, the complete variable domain reads DTGVSQNPRHKITKRGQNVTFRCDPISEHNRLYWYRQTLGQGPEFLTYFQNEAQLEKSRLLSDRFSAERPKGSFSTLEIQRTEQGDSAMYLCASSLDARGYNYGYTFGSGTRLTVV.